This T cell receptor (beta chain) was sequenced in a study of blood T cell repertoires in COVID-19. The ends lost 1 base at V and 5 bases at J; junction bases unmatched: 7. The germline V gene encodes CDR1 MGHRA and CDR2 YSYEKL. The CDR3 spans 16 residues. Per the original data handling: Researchers report that nucleated cell counts were estimated from reference gene primer amplification. Only in-frame clones appear in the TCRdb table, and some are missing; sequencing was by immunoSEQ multiplex PCR. V and J calls and clone size are given by that table; D and trimming were obtained from the DNA. The sample carries around 60,000 clones, approximately 91% recorded once.

V usage is TRBV4-1 and J usage is TRBJ1-4; 7 positions agree with TRBD1. This clonotype originated in a man between 65 and 85 years old with acute or convalescent COVID-19. Sequencing was carried out using peripheral blood. The CDR3 here is CASSQGSDRRNEKLFF. The DNA of the CDR3 is TGCGCCAGCAGCCAAGGGTCGGACAGGCGGAATGAAAAACTGTTTTTT.